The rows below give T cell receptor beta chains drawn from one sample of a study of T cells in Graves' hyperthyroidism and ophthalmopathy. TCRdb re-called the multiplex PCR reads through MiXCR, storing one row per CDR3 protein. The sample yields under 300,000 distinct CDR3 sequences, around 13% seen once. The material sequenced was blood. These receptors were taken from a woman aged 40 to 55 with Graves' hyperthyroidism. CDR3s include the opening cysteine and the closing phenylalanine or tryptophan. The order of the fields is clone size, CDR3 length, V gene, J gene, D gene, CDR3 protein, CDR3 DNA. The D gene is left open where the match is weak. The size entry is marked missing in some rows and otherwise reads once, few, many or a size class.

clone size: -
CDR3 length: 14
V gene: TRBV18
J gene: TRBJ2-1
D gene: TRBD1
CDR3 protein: CASSPGQGSGEQFF
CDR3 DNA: TGTGCCAGCTCACCGGGACAGGGGAGTGGGGAGCAGTTCTTC

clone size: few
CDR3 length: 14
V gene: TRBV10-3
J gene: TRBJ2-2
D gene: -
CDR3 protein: CAISEVSTTGELFF
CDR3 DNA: TGTGCCATCAGTGAGGTGTCCACGACCGGGGAGCTGTTTTTT

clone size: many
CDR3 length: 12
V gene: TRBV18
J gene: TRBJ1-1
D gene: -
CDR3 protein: CASSRENTEAFF
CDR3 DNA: TGTGCCAGCTCACGCGAGAACACTGAAGCTTTCTTT

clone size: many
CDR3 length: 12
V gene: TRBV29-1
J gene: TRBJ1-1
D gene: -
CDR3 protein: CSVQDRYTEAFF
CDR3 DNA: TGCAGCGTGCAGGACCGCTACACTGAAGCTTTCTTT

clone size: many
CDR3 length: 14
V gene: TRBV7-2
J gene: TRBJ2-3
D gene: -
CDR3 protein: CASSLEGRVGTQYF
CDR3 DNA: TGTGCCAGCAGCTTAGAGGGGCGCGTCGGTACGCAGTATTTT

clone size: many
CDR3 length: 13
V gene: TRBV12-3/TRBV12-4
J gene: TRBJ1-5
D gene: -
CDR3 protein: CASSPRGGKPQHF
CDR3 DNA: TGTGCCAGCAGTCCCCGCGGGGGAAAGCCCCAGCATTTT

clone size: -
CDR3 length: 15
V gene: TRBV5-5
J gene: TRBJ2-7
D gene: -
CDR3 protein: CASSSIAVDRYEQYF
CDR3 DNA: TGTGCCAGCAGCTCAATAGCGGTAGATCGCTACGAGCAGTACTTC

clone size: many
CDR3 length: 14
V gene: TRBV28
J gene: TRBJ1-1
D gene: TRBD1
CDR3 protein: CASSLVRGRTEAFF
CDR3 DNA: TGTGCCAGCAGTCTCGTCAGGGGGCGCACTGAAGCTTTCTTT

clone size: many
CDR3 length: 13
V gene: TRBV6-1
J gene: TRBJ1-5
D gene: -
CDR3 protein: CASWRQDNQPQHF
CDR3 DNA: TGTGCCAGCTGGCGACAGGACAATCAGCCCCAGCATTTT

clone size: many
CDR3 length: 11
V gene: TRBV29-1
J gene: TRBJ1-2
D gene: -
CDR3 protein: CSARVNYGYTF
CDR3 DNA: TGCAGCGCGAGGGTGAACTATGGCTACACCTTC

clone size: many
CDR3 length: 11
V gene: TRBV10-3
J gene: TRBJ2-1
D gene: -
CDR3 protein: CATSPENEQFF
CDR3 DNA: TGTGCCACCTCCCCGGAGAATGAGCAGTTCTTC

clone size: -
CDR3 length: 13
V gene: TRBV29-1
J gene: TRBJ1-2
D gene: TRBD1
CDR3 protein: CSVADRANYGYTF
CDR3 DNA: TGCAGCGTTGCGGACAGGGCCAACTATGGCTACACCTTC

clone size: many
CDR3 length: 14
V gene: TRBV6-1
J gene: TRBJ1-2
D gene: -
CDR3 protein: CASSQQGGRDGYTF
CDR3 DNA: TGTGCCAGCAGTCAACAGGGCGGTAGGGACGGCTACACCTTC

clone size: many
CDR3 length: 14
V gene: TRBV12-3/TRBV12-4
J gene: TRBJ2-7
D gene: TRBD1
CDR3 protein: CASSPDRGPYEQYF
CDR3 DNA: TGTGCCAGCAGCCCTGACAGGGGCCCTTACGAGCAGTACTTC

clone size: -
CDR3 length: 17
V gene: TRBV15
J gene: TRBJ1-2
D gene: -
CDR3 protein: CATSRDLSPVGNYGYTF
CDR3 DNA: TGTGCCACCAGCAGAGATCTTTCTCCTGTTGGGAACTATGGCTACACCTTC

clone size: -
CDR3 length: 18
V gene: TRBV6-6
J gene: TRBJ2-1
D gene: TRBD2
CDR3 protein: CASSYGLAGGSSYNEQFF
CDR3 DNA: TGTGCCAGCAGTTACGGGCTAGCGGGAGGGAGCTCCTACAATGAGCAGTTCTTC

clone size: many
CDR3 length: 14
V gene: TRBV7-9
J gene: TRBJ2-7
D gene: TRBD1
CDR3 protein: CASRDSGQGYEQYF
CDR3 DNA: TGTGCCAGCAGAGACTCGGGACAGGGCTACGAGCAGTACTTC

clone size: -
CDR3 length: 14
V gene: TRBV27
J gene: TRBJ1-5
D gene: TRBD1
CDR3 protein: CASRTGPNNQPQHF
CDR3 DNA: TGTGCCAGCAGGACAGGGCCAAATAATCAGCCCCAGCATTTT

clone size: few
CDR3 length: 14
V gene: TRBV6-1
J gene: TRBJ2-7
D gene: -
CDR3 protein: CASSDSLSSYEQYF
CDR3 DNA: TGTGCCAGCAGTGACTCTTTGAGCTCCTACGAGCAGTACTTC

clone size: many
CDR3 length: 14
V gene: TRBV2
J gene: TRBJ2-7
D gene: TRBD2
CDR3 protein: CASRAGLAGDQQYF
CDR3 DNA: TGTGCCAGCAGGGCGGGACTAGCGGGAGACCAGCAGTACTTC